This TCR beta chain was sequenced in a study of CD8+ T cells in alopecia areata. Study-level findings and limits: Higher clonality than in normal scalp was seen in lesional scalp, especially alopecia totalis/universalis. Tissue-resident alphabeta T cells belonging to normal skin likewise get sequenced within scalp specimens.

The CDR3 runs to 13 residues. CDR1 is SGHVS, CDR2 FQNEAQ, per germline. V lost 5 bases and J 4 bases, leaving 11 bases between the germline ends. The authors sorted CD4+ and CD8+ T cells from PBMCs. RNA was isolated and reverse transcribed to cDNA, the sequencing template. Sequencing was performed with immunoSEQ multiplex PCR; in TCRdb, only in-frame clones are kept and a portion is missing. Here the sample spans tens of thousands of clones, 60% to 85% being singletons. This clone came up a few times. Its antigen remains unknown. This receptor was identified in a human donor with alopecia areata. This chain uses TRBV7-8 with TRBJ1-2; D unresolved. Sequencing was carried out using NKG2D-low CD8+ T cells sorted from blood. The CDR3 nucleotides read TGTGCCAGCAGCCGCGGGGAGCCCTATGGCTACACCTTC. It yields the protein CASSRGEPYGYTF.